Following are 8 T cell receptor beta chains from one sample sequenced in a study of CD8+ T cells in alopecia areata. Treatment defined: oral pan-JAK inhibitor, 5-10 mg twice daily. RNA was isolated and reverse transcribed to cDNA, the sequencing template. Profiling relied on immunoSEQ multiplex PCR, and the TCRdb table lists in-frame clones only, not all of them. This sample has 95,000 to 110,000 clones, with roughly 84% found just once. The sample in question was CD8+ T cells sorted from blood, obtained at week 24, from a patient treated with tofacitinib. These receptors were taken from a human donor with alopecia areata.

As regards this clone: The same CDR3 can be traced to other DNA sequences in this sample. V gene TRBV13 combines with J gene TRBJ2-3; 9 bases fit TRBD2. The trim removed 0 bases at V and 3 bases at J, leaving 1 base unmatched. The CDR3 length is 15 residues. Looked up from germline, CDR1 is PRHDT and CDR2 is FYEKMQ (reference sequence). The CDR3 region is CASSLGRGGTDTQYF. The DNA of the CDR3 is TGTGCCAGCAGCTTAGGGCGGGGGGGGACAGATACGCAGTATTTT.

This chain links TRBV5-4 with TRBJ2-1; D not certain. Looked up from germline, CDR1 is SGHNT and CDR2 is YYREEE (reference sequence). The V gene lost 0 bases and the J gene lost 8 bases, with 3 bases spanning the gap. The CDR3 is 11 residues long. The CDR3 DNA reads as TGTGCCAGCAGCTTGGCCGATGAGCAGTTCTTC. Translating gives CASSLADEQFF.

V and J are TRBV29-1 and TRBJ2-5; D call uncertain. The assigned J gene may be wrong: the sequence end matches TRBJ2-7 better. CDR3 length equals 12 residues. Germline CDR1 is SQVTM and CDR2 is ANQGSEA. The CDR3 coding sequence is TGCAGCGTAGAATCATTGTCCTACGAGCAGTACTTC. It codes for CSVESLSYEQYF.

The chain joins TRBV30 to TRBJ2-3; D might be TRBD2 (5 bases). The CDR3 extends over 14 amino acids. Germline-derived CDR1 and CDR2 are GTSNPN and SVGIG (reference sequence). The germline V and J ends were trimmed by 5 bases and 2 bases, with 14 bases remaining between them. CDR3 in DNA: TGTGCCTGGGCGGGCACGGACCACACAGATACGCAGTATTTT. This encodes CAWAGTDHTDTQYF.

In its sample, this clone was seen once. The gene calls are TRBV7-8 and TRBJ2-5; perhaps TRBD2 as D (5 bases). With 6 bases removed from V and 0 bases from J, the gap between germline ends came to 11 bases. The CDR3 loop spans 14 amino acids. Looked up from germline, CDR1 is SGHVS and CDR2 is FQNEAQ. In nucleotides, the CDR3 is TGTGCCAGCAGATTCACGGGGTACCAAGAGACCCAGTACTTC. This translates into CASRFTGYQETQYF.

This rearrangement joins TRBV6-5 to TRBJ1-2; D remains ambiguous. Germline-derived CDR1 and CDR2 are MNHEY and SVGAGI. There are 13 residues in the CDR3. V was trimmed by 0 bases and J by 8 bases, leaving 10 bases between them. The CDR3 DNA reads TGTGCCAGCAGTTACTCCGGGCCCTGGGGCTACACCTTC. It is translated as CASSYSGPWGYTF.

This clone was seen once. This chain's CDR3 is CSVGSKTVLGEQFF. The CDR3 DNA is TGCAGCGTTGGGTCAAAGACAGTTTTGGGTGAGCAGTTCTTC. The rearrangement links TRBV29-1 to TRBJ2-1; weak D call: TRBD1 (5 bases). V lost 4 bases, J lost 9 bases, and 19 bases lay in between. Per germline, CDR1 SQVTM and CDR2 ANQGSEA. The CDR3 loop spans 14 amino acids.

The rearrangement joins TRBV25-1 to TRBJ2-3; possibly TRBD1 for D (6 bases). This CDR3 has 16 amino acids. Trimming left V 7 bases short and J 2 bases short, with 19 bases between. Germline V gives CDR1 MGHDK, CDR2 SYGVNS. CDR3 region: CASNSVDREYTDTQYF. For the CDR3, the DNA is TGTGCCAGCAATTCTGTGGACAGAGAATACACAGATACGCAGTATTTT.